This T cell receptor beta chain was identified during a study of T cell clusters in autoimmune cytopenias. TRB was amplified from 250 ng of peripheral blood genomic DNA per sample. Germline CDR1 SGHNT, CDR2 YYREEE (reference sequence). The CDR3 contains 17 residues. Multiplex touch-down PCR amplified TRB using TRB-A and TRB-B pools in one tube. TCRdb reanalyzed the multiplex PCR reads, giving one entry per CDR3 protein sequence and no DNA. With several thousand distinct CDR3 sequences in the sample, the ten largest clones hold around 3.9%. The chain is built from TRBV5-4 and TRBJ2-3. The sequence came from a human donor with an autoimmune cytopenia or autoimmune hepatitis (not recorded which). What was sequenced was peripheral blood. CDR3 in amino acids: CASSLVLAGGSTDTQYF.